This T cell receptor (beta chain) stems from a study of blood T cell repertoires in COVID-19. Background on the study: Collection of acute and convalescent COVID-19 samples took place in the United States, Italy and Spain. In each case, the material was cDNA or gDNA derived from T cells, B-cell-depleted T cells, or PBMCs.

TCRdb's copy holds only in-frame clones and misses some; the assay was immunoSEQ multiplex PCR. The table lists some 460,000 clones, roughly 87% of them singletons. Which cohort a participant joined came from the clinical history participants gave. Among Cohort 3 donors, those recovered had two negative PCRs, clearance, or symptom resolution. This clone came up once. V lost 4 bases and J lost 8, with 12 bases in between. Germline V gene lookup returns CDR1 MRHNA and CDR2 SNTAGT. This CDR3 is built from 13 residues. The chain has TRBV6-4 and TRBJ2-4, with TRBD1 as a possible D gene (5 bases). This receptor was taken from a woman aged 18 to 35 who had recovered from COVID-19. The sequenced sample was PBMCs or T cells enriched from blood (not recorded which). The CDR3 sequence is CASSVGAGDIQYF. Here the CDR3 DNA reads TGTGCCAGCAGTGTAGGGGCCGGCGACATTCAGTACTTC.